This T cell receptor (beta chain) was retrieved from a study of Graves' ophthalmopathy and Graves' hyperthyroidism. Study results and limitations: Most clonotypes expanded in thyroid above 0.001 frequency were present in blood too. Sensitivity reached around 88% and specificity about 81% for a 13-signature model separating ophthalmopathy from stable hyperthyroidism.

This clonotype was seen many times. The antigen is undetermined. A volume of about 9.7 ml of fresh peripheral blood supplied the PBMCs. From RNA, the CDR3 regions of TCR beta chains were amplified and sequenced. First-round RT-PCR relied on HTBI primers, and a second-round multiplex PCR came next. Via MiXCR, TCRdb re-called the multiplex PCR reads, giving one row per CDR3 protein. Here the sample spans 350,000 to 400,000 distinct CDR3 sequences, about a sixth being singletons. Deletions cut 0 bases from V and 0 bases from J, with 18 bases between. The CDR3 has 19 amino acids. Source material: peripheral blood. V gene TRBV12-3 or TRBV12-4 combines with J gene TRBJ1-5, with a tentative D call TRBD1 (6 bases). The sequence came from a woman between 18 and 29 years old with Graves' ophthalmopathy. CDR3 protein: CASSLAMKDRTYSNQPQHF. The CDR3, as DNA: TGTGCCAGCAGTTTAGCGATGAAGGACAGAACTTATAGCAATCAGCCCCAGCATTTT.